This TCR beta chain was sequenced for a study of control samples from healthy donors and cancer patients. V was clipped by 7 bases and J by 4 bases; unmatched bases: 10. CDR1 is SGHRS, CDR2 YFSETQ, per germline. This CDR3 spans 15 amino acids. Only in-frame clones appear in the TCRdb table, and some are missing; sequencing was by immunoSEQ multiplex PCR. Of some 170,000 clones listed, about 95% are singletons. The origin of this receptor is a man between 60 and 75 years old with colorectal cancer. The material sequenced was PBMCs. The chain employs TRBV5-1 and TRBJ2-1; 8 bases align to TRBD2. CDR3 sequence reads: CASREGLPTYNEQFF. DNA of the CDR3: TGCGCCAGCCGGGAGGGACTACCTACTTACAATGAGCAGTTCTTC.